This T cell receptor beta chain was identified in a study of blood T cell repertoires in COVID-19. Study information: The origin of the acute and convalescent COVID-19 samples was the United States, Italy and Spain. T cells, B-cell-depleted T cells, or PBMCs provided the cDNA or gDNA that served as material.

The CDR3 has 15 residues. Source study methods: The authors estimated nucleated cell counts from reference gene primer amplification. Repertoires were generated with immunoSEQ multiplex PCR, while TCRdb's copy carries only in-frame clones and drops some. The DNA was the basis for D and trimming; V, J and clone size are from that table. The data hold 270,000 or so clones, with roughly 85% observed a single time. The receptor comes from a human donor in a cohort sampled during active COVID-19. This rearrangement joins TRBV21-1 to TRBJ1-5; whether TRBD1, the table's D call, matches the DNA was not checked. TRBV21-1 is noted as a pseudogene. The sequenced sample consisted of peripheral blood. CDR3 protein: CASSRGTGPHQPQHF. In nucleotides, the CDR3 is TGTGCCAGCAGCAGAGGGACAGGGCCTCATCAGCCCCAGCATTTT.